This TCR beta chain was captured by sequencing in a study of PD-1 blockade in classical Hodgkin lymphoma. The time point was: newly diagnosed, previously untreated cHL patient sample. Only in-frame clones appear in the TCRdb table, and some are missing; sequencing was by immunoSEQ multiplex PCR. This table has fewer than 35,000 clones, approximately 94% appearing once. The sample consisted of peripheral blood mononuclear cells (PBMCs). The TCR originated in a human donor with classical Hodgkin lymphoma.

As DNA, the CDR3 is TGTGCCAGCAGTGAAGGTTATCAGCGCCGCACCGGGGAGCTGTTTTTT. It specifies CASSEGYQRRTGELFF. The V gene is TRBV2, the J gene TRBJ2-2, with D unresolved. Trimming pared 1 base from V and 4 bases from J, leaving 13 bases between. This CDR3 region has 16 residues. Germline values: CDR1 SNHLY, CDR2 FYNNEI. The full variable domain, with the rest looked up from reference TRBV2 and TRBJ2-2, is EPEVTQTPSHQVTQMGQEVILRCVPISNHLYFYWYRQILGQKVEFLVSFYNNEISEKSEIFDDQFSVERPDGSNFTLKIRSTKLEDSAMYFCASSEGYQRRTGELFFGEGSRLTVL.